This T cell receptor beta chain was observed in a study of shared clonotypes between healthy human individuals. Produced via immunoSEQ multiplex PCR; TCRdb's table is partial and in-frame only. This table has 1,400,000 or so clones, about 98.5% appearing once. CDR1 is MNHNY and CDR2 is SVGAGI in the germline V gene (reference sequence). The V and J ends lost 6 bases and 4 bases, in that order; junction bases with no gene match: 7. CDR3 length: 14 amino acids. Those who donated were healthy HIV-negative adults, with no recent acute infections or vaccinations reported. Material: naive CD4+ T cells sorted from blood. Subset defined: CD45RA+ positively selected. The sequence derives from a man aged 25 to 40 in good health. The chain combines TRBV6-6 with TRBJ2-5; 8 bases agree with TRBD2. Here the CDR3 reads CASSLREGRETQYF. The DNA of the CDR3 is TGTGCCAGCAGCCTTCGGGAGGGGCGAGAGACCCAGTACTTC.